This T cell receptor beta chain originates from a study of graft-versus-host responses after intestinal transplantation. Turning to the study itself: Recipients were given multivisceral, liver-intestinal, or isolated intestinal transplants. Anti-thymocyte globulin served as induction for all recipients, who then took tacrolimus and steroids for three to four years.

Concerning this clone itself: No antigen is known for it.

The J segment lost 5 bases and the V segment lost 1 base, leaving 5 bases of the junction unmatched. Germline loops: CDR1 SGHNT, CDR2 YYREEE (reference sequence). This CDR3 region has 15 residues. Broader study findings: Detection of GvH clones occurred in recipient marrow, and some had their first appearance in ileum or blood.

Profiling relied on immunoSEQ multiplex PCR, and the TCRdb table lists in-frame clones only, not all of them. The data show approximately 130,000 clones, around 90% seen once. This material consisted of unstimulated CD4+ T cells sorted from spleen or lymph node cells, taken before intestinal transplant. The sequence was obtained from a human donor who received an intestinal transplant. The chain has TRBV5-4 and TRBJ2-2, with TRBD2 matching over 7 bases. DNA for the CDR3: TGTGCCAGCAGCTTGCCGGGGGGTAATACCGGGGAGCTGTTTTTT. This encodes CASSLPGGNTGELFF.